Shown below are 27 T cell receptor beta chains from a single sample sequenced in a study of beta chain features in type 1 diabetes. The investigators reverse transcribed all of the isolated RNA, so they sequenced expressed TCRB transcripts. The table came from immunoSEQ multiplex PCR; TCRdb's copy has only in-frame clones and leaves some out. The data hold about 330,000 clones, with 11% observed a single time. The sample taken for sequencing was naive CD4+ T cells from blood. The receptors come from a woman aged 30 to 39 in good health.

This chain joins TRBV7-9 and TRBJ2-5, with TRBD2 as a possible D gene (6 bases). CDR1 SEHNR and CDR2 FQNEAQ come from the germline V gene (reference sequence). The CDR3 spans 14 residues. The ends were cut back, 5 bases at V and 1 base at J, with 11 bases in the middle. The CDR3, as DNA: TGTGCCAGCAGCACCCGACTAGTCCAAGAGACCCAGTACTTC. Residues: CASSTRLVQETQYF.

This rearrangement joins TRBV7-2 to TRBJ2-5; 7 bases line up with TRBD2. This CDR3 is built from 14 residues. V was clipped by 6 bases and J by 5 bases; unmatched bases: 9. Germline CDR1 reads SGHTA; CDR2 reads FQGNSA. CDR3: CASRLRREPETQYF. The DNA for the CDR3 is TGTGCCAGCAGGTTGCGGCGGGAGCCGGAGACCCAGTACTTC.

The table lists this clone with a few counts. CDR3 residues: CASSQGTAPKNIQYF. The CDR3 nucleotides are TGTGCCAGCAGTCAAGGGACAGCGCCCAAAAACATTCAGTACTTC. V gene TRBV28 combines with J gene TRBJ2-4; 7 positions agree with TRBD1. CDR1 and CDR2 (germline): MDHEN, SYDVKM. J was trimmed by 2 bases and V by 5 bases; bases with no gene match: 6. The CDR3 is made up of 15 amino acids.

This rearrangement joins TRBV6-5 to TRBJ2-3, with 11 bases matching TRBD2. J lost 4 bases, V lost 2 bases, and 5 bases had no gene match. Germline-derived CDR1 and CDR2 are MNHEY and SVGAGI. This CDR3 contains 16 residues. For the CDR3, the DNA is TGTGCCAGCAGTTACATTAGCGGGAGGGGGCCAGATACGCAGTATTTT. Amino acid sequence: CASSYISGRGPDTQYF.

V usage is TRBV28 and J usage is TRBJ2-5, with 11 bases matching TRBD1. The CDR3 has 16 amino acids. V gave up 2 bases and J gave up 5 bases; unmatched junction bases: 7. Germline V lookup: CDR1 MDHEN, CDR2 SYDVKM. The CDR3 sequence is CASSLPGQGAGETQYF. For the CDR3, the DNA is TGTGCCAGCAGTTTACCTGGACAGGGGGCCGGTGAGACCCAGTACTTC.

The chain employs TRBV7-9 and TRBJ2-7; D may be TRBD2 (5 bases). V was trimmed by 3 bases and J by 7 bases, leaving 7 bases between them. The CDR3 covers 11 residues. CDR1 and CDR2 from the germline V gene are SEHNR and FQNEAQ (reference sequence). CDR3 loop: CASSFEREQYF. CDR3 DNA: TGTGCCAGCAGCTTCGAGCGGGAGCAGTACTTC. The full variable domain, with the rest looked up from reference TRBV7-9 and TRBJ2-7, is DTGVSQNPRHKITKRGQNVTFRCDPISEHNRLYWYRQTLGQGPEFLTYFQNEAQLEKSRLLSDRFSAERPKGSFSTLEIQRTEQGDSAMYLCASSFEREQYFGPGTRLTVT.

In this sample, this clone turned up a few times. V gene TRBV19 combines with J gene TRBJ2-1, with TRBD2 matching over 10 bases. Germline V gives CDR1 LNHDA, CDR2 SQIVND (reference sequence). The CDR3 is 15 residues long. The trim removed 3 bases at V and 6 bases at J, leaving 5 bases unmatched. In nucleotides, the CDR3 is TGTGCCAGTAGTATCCAACTAGCGGGAATCAATGAGCAGTTCTTC. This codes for CASSIQLAGINEQFF.

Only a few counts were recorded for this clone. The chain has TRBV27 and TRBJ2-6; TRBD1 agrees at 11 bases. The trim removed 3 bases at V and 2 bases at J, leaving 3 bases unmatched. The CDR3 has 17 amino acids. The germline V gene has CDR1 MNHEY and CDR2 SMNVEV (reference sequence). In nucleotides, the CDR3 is TGTGCCAGCAGTTTGGGACAGGGGGTAGCTGGGGCCAACGTCCTGACTTTC. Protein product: CASSLGQGVAGANVLTF.

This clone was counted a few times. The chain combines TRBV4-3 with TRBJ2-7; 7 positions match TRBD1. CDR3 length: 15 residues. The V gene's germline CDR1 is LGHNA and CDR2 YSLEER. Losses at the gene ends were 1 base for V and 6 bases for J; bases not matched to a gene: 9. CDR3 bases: TGCGCCAGCAGCCAAGCTCTCAGACAGGGTCGCGAGCAGTACTTC. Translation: CASSQALRQGREQYF.

CDR3 residues: CASSEGQGSYNEQFF. CDR3 nucleotide sequence: TGTGCCAGCAGTGAAGGACAGGGTTCTTACAATGAGCAGTTCTTC. The chain recombines TRBV6-1 with TRBJ2-1; 7 positions match TRBD1. The germline V gene encodes CDR1 MNHNS and CDR2 SASEGT. The CDR3 is 15 amino acids. Trimming at V came to 1 base and at J to 4 bases, leaving 4 bases not matched to a gene.

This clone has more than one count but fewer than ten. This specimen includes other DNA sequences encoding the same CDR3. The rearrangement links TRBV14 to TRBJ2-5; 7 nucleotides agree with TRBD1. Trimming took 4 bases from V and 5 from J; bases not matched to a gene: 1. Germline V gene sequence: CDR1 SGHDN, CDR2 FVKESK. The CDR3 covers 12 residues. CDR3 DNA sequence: TGTGCCAGCAGCCGGACAGGCGAGACCCAGTACTTC. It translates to CASSRTGETQYF.

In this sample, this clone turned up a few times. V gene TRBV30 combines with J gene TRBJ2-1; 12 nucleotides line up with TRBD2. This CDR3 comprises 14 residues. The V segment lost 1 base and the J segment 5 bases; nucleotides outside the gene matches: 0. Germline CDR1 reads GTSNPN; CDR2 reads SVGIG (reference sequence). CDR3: CAWSGTSGDNEQFF. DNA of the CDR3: TGTGCCTGGAGTGGGACTAGCGGGGACAATGAGCAGTTCTTC.

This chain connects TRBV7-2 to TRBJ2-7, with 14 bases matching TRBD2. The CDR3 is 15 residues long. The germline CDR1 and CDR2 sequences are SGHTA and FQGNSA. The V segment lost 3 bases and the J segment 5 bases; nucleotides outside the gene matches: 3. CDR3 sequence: CASSLGLAGVNEQYF. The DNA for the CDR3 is TGTGCCAGCAGCTTGGGACTAGCGGGAGTAAACGAGCAGTACTTC.

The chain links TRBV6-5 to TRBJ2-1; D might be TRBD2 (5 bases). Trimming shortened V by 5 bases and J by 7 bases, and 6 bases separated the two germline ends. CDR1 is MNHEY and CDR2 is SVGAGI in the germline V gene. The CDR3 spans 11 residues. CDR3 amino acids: CASSGLNEQFF. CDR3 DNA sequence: TGTGCCAGCAGTGGACTGAATGAGCAGTTCTTC.

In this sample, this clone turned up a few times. The CDR3 spells CASSLKLAGDTQYF. The DNA for the CDR3 is TGTGCCAGCAGCTTAAAACTAGCGGGAGATACGCAGTATTTT. The chain uses TRBV7-3 and TRBJ2-3; the match to TRBD2 covers 9 bases. Germline V gene data show CDR1 as SGHTA and CDR2 as FQGTGA. This CDR3 is built from 14 residues. V shed 1 base and J 5 bases; nucleotides not matched to a gene: 1.

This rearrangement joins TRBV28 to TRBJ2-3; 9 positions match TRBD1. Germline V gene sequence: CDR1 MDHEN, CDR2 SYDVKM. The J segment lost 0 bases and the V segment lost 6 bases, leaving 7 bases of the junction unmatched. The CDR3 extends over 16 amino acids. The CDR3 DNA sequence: TGTGCCAGCAGATCGCCCGGGACAGGGAGCACAGATACGCAGTATTTT. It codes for CASRSPGTGSTDTQYF.

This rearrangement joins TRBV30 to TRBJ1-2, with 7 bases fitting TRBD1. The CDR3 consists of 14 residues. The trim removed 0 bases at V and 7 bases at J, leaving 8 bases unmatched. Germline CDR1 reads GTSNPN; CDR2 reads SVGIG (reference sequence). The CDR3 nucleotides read TGTGCCTGGAGTGTATTGAACAACAGGGGTGGCTACACCTTC. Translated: CAWSVLNNRGGYTF.

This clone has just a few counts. In nucleotides, the CDR3 is TGCGCCAGCAGCTTGGGACTAGCGGGAGGAATGGGGGACATTCAGTACTTC. Its protein product is CASSLGLAGGMGDIQYF. The J gene is TRBJ2-4, the V gene TRBV5-1, with TRBD2 identical over 13 bases. Germline values: CDR1 SGHRS, CDR2 YFSETQ. This CDR3 region has 17 residues. The V and J ends lost 0 bases and 8 bases, in that order; junction bases with no gene match: 8.

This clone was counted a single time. CDR3 amino acids: CASSPQVGQPQHF. Here the CDR3 DNA reads TGTGCCAGCAGTCCGCAGGTTGGACAGCCCCAGCATTTT. The V and J genes are TRBV28 and TRBJ1-5; D gene uncertain. Germline V gives CDR1 MDHEN, CDR2 SYDVKM. V was pared by 5 bases and J by 7 bases, with 12 bases between. This CDR3 comprises 13 residues.

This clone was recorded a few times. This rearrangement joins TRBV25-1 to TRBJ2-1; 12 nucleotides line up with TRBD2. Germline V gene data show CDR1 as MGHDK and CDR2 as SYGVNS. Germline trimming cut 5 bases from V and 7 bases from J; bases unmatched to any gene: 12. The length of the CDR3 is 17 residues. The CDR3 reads CASSPSPTSGSDNEQFF. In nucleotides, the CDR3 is TGTGCCAGCAGTCCTAGCCCGACTAGCGGGAGTGATAATGAGCAGTTCTTC.

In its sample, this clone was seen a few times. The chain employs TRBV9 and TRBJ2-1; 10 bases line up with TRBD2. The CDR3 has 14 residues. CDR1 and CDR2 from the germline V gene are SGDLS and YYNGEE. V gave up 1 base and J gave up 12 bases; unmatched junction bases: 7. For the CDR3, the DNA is TGTGCCAGCAGCGTAAGGCTAGCGGGGGACGGGCAGTTCTTC. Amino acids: CASSVRLAGDGQFF.

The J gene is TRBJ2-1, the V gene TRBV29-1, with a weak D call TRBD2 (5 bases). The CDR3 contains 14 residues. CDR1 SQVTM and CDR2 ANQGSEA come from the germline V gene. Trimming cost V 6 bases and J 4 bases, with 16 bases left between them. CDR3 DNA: TGCAGCGTCGTCGGACTTTCCAAATACAATGAGCAGTTCTTC. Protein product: CSVVGLSKYNEQFF.

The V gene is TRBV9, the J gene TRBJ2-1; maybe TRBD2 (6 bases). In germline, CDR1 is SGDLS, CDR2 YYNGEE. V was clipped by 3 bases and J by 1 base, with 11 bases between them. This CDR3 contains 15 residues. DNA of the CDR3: TGTGCCAGCAGCGGCGGAGGGAGGTCCTACAATGAGCAGTTCTTC. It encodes CASSGGGRSYNEQFF.

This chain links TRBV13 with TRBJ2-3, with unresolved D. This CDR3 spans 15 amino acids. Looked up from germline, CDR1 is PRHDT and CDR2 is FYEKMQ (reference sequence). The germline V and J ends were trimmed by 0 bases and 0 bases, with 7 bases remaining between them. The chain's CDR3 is CASSLGPRSTDTQYF. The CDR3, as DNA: TGTGCCAGCAGCTTAGGCCCTAGGAGCACAGATACGCAGTATTTT.

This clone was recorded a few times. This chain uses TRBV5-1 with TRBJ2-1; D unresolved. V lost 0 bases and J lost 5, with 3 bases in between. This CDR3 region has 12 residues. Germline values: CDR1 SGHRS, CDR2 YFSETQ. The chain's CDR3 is CASSLGDNEQFF. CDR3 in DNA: TGCGCCAGCAGCTTGGGAGACAATGAGCAGTTCTTC. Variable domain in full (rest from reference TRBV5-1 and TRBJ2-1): KAGVTQTPRYLIKTRGQQVTLSCSPISGHRSVSWYQQTPGQGLQFLFEYFSETQRNKGNFPGRFSGRQFSNSRSEMNVSTLELGDSALYLCASSLGDNEQFFGPGTRLTVL.

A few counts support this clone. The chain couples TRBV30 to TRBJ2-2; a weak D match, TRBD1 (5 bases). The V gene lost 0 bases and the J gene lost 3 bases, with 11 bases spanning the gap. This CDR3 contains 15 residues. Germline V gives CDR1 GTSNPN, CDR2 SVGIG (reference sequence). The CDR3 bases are TGTGCCTGGAGTGTACTGGACACCGACACCGGGGAGCTGTTTTTT. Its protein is CAWSVLDTDTGELFF.

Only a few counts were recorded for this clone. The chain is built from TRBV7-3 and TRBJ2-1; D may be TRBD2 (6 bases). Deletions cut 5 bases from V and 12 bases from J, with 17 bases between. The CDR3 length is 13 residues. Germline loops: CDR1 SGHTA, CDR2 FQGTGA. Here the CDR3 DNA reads TGTGCCAGCAGCCCGTCAACGGGAGCGGGGCAGTTCTTC. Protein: CASSPSTGAGQFF.